This T cell receptor beta chain is drawn from a study of blood T cell repertoires in COVID-19 (dated by TCRdb to about 2020). Looking at the study overall: Samples from collaborators originated in the United States, Italy and Spain and spanned both the acute and convalescent phases of COVID-19. The material from the prospective study consisted of cDNA or gDNA derived from T cells, B-cell-depleted T cells, or PBMCs. The dataset comprised deeply sampled blood TCRbeta repertoires from subjects exposed to, actively infected with, or recovered from COVID-19. A freely available public database, intended as a resource for researchers studying the immune response to SARS-CoV-2, is where the repertoires were released. The samples were drawn from the first 160 participants of the ongoing ImmuneRACE study and from 1,200 or so subjects provided by 6 global collaborators. Sample metadata almost always included a de-identified subject ID, COVID-19 status, age in years and sex. HLA class I and class II types, where available, came from metadata supplied by the sample provider rather than from assay-based typing.

On the study overall, not on this receptor specifically: The quantity of clinical and demographic metadata differed by source and by participant and was supplied without curation.

TCRbeta CDR3 regions were amplified from genomic DNA by means of the immunoSEQ Assay, a bias-controlled multiplex PCR. The study's own analysis went as follows. Nucleated cell counts per sample were estimated from amplification of reference gene primers within the assay. To quantify the absolute abundance of each unique TCRbeta CDR3 rearrangement, sequence reads were collapsed and filtered. Productive Simpson clonality was computed per sample as the square root of Simpson's diversity index over productive rearrangements. TCRdb re-hosts the immuneACCESS table, in-frame sequences only. Its copies lack some clones; in the studies checked, an unresolved V gene accounts for under half of them, and the cause for the rest is not known. V and J calls and clone size are as listed in that table; D and trimming were resolved from the DNA. Recorded for this sample are about 220,000 clones; 70% to 85% of them occurred a single time. Jointly, the top ten make up 3% to 4% of the sample.

With respect to this clone: No antigen is known for it. Nothing much larger sits one base from this clone, and base qualities are not available.

Participants in the prospective study were aged roughly 18 to 89 years, lived in about two dozen United States geographic areas, and enrolled through a virtual design. To assign participants to cohorts, the prospective study relied on clinical history that participants themselves reported in a screening survey and a study questionnaire. Recovered participants in ImmuneRACE Cohort 3 were defined as having two consecutive negative NP/OP PCR tests, clearance from a healthcare professional, or resolution of symptoms. Mobile phlebotomists in the prospective study collected whole blood, serum and a nasopharyngeal or oropharyngeal swab from every participant. Additional blood draws and questionnaires over a 2-month period could optionally be provided by prospective study participants. Blood samples from the prospective study were shipped frozen or at room temperature prior to DNA extraction. Sequenced: PBMCs or T cells enriched from blood (not recorded which). The origin of this receptor is a woman aged 55-70 years who had recovered from COVID-19.

DNA sequence: TGTGCCAGCAGTTTTGACAGGTACTATGGCTACACCTTC. This is translated as CASSFDRYYGYTF. This sequence uses TRBV27 and TRBJ1-2; a tentative D match to TRBD1 spans 6 bases. The CDR3 has 13 amino acids, counting the end cysteine and phenylalanine. The entry retains the CDR3 DNA only, 39 bases that are in frame from base 1. At the junction V is shortened by 3 bases and J by 3 bases, with 8 bases in between. Based on the germline V gene (reference sequence), the CDR1 and CDR2 sequences are MNHEY and SMNVEV.